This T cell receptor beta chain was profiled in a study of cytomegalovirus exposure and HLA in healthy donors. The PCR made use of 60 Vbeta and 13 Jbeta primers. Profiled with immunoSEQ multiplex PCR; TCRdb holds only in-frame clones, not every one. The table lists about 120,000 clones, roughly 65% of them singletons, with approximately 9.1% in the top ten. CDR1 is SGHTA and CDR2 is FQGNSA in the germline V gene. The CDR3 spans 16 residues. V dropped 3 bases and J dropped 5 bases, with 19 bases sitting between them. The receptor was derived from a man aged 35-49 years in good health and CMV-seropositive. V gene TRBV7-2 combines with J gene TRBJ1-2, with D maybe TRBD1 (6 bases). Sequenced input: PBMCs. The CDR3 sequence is CASSFRSAGAFYGYTF. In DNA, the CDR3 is TGTGCCAGCAGCTTTCGATCCGCGGGGGCGTTTTATGGCTACACCTTC.